The sequence of this TCR beta chain was determined in a study of graft-versus-host responses after intestinal transplantation listed by TCRdb under 2021. In the study overall: The transplants that recipients received were multivisceral, liver-intestinal, or isolated intestinal. All recipients received anti-thymocyte globulin induction followed by maintenance tacrolimus and steroids for approximately 3 years. Bulk TCR-beta CDR3 sequencing was used to track graft-versus-host and host-versus-graft alloreactive T cell clones in the graft, circulation and bone marrow after intestinal transplantation. Alloreactive clones were identified by sequencing pre-transplant mixed lymphocyte reaction products and comparing these products with unstimulated pre-transplant donor and recipient T cells. Of the 20 to 25 intestinal transplant recipients enrolled in the cohort, one of whom was a retransplant, a few patients without pretransplant specimens were excluded. Donor T cell macrochimerism was defined as a peak of at least 4% donor T cells among recipient peripheral blood mononuclear cells. Rather than being sequenced by the commercial service, samples from a few later patients were sequenced in-house on an Illumina MiSeq and processed with MiXCR. On the study overall, not on this receptor specifically: High GvH to HvG T cell clonal ratios were observed in the allografts of patients with donor T cell macrochimerism. GvH clones were found in recipient bone marrow, and some of the GvH clones appeared earlier in ileal mucosa or blood, which is consistent with an intestinal mucosal origin. Early after transplant, declines in HvG clones were associated with peak levels of circulating GvH clones. The conclusions were limited by the relatively low number and heterogeneity of the intestinal transplant patients.

The library relied on the immunoSEQ multiplex PCR assay. For most patients, genomic DNA was isolated using the Qiagen DNeasy Blood and Tissue Kit and was shipped frozen to Adaptive Biotechnologies for TCR sequencing. High-throughput TCR-beta CDR3 sequencing of genomic DNA from most patients was performed by Adaptive Biotechnologies. As for the authors' bioinformatics: Adaptive's ImmunoSEQ software was the source of the TCR sequencing data for about 20 patients, while a few other patients were processed with MiXCR and VDJtools. CD4 versus CD8 sorting errors were corrected by removing sequences found in both subsets at a frequency ratio below 5:1. CDR3 nucleotide sequences shared between donor and recipient were removed because their origin could not be assigned. To count as alloreactive, a clone needed at least 2-fold expansion over unstimulated cells and a minimum CFSE-low frequency of 0.002% (template counts) or 0.001% (read counts). Mappable clones were those detected in sequenced pre-transplant spleen, lymph node, or MLR CFSE-low populations of the donor or recipient. Cumulative frequency of alloreactive clones was calculated as a percentage of all sequences weighted by copy number. Not all clones reach the TCRdb copy of this immuneACCESS table, which keeps in-frame sequences only. Checked studies attribute under half of the gap to unresolved V genes and leave the rest unexplained. V, J and clone size are those of that table, while D and trimming were read from the DNA. A total of over 100,000 clones appear in this sample, 90% to 95% of them only once. The ten largest clones add up to more than 0.09% of the sample.

As to this clone: This clone's antigen is unknown. Base qualities are not recorded, but no much larger clone differs from it by a single base.

This specimen's time point label, per the study, means: cells obtained before transplantation from donor or recipient. CD3+CD4+ and CD3+CD8+ populations were FACS-sorted from unstimulated pre-transplant donor and recipient cells taken from spleen or lymph nodes. In the germline V gene (reference sequence), CDR1 corresponds to SEHNR and CDR2 to FQNEAQ. Reading from cysteine to phenylalanine, the CDR3 counts 14 amino acids. CDR3 DNA only is kept here, 42 bases in frame from base 1. The junction shows trimming of 1 base on V and 1 base on J, plus 5 bases between the germline ends. The specimen comprised unstimulated CD4+ T cells sorted from spleen or lymph node cells, sampled before intestinal transplant. Here the chain combines TRBV7-9 and TRBJ1-3; there is no confident call for the D gene. This receptor was obtained from a human donor who received an intestinal transplant. The bases are TGTGCCAGCAGCTTAGGTGTTTCTGGAAACACCATATATTTT. The resulting protein is CASSLGVSGNTIYF.